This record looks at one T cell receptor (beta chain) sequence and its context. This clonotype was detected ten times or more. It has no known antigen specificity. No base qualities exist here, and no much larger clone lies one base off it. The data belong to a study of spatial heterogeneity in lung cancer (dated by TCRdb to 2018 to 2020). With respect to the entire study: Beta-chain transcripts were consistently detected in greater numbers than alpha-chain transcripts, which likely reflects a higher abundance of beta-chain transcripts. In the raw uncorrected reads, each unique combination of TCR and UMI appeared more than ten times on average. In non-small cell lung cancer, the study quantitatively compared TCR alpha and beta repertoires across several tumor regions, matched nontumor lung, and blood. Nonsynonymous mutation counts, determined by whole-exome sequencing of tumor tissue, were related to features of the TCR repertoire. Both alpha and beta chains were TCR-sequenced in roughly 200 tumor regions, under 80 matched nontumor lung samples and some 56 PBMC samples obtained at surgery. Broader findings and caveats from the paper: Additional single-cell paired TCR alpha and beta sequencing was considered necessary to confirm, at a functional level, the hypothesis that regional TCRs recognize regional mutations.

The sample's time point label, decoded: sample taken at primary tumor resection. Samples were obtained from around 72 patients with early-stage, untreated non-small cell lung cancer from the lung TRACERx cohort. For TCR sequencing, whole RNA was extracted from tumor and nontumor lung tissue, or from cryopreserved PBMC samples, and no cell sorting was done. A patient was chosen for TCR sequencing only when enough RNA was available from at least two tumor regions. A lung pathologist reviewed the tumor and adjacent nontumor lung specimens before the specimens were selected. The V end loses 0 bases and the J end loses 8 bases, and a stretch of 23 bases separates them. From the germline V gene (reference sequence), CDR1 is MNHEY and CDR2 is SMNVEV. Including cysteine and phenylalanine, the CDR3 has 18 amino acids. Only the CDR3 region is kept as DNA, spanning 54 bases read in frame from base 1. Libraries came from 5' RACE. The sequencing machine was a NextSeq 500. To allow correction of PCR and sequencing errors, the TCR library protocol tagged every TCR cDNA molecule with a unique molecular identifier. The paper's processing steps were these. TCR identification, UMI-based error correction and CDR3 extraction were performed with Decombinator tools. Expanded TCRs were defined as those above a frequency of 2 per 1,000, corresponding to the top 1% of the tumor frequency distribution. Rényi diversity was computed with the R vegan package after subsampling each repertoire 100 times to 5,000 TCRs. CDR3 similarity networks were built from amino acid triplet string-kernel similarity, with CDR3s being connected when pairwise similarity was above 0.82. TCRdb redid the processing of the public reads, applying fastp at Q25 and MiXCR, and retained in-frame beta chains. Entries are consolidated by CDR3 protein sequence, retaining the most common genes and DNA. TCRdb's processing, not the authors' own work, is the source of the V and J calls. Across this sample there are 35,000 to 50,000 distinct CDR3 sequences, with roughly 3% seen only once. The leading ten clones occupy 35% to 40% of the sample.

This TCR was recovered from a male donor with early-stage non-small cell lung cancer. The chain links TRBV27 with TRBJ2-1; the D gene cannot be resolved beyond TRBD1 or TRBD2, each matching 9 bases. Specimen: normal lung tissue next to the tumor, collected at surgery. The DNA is TGTGCCAGCAGTTTATCCCGGCGGGGGGGACAGGGCATAGATGAGCAGTTCTTC. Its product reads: CASSLSRRGGQGIDEQFF.